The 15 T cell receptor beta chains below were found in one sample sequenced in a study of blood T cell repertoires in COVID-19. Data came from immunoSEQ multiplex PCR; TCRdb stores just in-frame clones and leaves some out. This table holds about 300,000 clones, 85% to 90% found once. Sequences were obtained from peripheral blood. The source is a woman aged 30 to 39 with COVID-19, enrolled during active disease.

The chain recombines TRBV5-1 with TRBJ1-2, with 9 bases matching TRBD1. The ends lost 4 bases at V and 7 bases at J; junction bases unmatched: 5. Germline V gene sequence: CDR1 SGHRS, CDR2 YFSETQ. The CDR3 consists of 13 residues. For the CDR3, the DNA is TGCGCCAGCAGCATCACAGGGGGCAGTGGCTACACCTTC. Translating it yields CASSITGGSGYTF.

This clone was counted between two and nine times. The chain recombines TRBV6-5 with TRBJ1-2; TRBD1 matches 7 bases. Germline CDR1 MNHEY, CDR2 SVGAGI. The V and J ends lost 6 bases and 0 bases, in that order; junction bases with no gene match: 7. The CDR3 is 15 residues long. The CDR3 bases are TGTGCCAGCAGCCGGGGACAGTTTTCTAACTATGGCTACACCTTC. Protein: CASSRGQFSNYGYTF.

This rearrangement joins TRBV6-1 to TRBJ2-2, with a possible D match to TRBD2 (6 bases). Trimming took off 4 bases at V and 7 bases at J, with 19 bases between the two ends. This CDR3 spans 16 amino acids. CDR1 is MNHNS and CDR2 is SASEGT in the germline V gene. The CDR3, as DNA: TGTGCCAGCAGTGCGGGGACTTCCCACCCCAGCGGGGAGCTGTTTTTT. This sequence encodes CASSAGTSHPSGELFF.

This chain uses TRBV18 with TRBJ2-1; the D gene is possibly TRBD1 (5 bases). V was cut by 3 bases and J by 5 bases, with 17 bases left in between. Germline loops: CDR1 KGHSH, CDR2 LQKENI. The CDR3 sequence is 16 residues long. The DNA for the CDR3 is TGTGCCAGCTCACCCCAAGACAGAACCTTTAACAATGAGCAGTTCTTC. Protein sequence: CASSPQDRTFNNEQFF.

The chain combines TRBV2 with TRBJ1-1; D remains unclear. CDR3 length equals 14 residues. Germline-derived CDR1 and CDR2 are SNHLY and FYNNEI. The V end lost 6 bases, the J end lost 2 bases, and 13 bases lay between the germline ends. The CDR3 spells CASSPAPTNTEAFF. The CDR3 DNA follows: TGTGCCAGCAGCCCCGCCCCCACAAACACTGAAGCTTTCTTT.

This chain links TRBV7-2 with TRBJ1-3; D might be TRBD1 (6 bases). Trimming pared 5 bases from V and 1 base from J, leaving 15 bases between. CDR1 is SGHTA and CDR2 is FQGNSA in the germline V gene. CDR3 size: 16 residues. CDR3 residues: CASSLGARGSGNTIYF. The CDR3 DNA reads TGTGCCAGCAGCCTAGGGGCCAGGGGATCTGGAAACACCATATATTTT.

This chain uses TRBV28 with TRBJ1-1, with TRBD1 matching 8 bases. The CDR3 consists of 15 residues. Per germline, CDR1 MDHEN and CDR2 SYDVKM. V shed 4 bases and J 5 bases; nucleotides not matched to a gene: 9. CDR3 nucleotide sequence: TGTGCCAGCAGTTCAGACAGGGGTTTGAGAACTGAAGCTTTCTTT. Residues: CASSSDRGLRTEAFF.

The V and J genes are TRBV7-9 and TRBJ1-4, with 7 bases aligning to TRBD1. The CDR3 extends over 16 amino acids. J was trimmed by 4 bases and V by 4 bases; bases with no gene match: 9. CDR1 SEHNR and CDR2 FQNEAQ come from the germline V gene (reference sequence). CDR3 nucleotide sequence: TGTGCCAGCAGCTCTACCCGGGACAGAGTTAATGAAAAACTGTTTTTT. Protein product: CASSSTRDRVNEKLFF.

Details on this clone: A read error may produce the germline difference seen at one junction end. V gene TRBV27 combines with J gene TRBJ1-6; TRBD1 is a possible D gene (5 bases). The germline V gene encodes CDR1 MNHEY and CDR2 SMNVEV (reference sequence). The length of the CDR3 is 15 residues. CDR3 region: CASRRGGTLDSPLHF. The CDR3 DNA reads TGTGCGAGCAGACGGGGGGGGACCCTAGATTCACCCCTCCACTTT.

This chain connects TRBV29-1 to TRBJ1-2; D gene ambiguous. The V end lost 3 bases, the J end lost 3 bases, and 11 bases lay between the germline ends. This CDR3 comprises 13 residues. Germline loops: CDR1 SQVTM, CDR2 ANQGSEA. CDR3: CSVDGENHYGYTF. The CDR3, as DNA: TGCAGCGTTGATGGGGAGAACCACTATGGCTACACCTTC.

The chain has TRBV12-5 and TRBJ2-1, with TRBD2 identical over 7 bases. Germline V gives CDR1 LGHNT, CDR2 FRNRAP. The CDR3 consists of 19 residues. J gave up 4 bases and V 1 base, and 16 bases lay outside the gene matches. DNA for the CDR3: TGTGCTAGTGGTTTGGGGCGTAGGTGGAGCCAGCGGGAATACAATGAGCAGTTCTTC. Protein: CASGLGRRWSQREYNEQFF.

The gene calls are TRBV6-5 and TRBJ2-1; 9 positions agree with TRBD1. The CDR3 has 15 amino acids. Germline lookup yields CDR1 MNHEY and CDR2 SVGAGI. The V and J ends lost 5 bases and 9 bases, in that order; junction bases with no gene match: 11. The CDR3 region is CASSNLGQGYFEQFF. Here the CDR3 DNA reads TGTGCCAGCAGTAACTTGGGACAGGGCTACTTTGAGCAGTTCTTC.

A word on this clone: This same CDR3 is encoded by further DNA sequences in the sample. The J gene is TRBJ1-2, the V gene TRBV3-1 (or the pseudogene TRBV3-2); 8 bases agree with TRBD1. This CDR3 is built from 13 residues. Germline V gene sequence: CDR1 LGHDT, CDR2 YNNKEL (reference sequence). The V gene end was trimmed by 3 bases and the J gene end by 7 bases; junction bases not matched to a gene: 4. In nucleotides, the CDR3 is TGTGCCAGCAGCCAGGCAGGGGGCGGTGGCTACACCTTC. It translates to CASSQAGGGGYTF.

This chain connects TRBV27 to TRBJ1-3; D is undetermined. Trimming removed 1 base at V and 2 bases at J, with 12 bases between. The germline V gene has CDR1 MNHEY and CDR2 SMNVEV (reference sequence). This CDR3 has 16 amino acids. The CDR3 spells CASSLLGGLAGNTIYF. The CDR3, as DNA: TGTGCCAGCAGTTTATTGGGAGGACTCGCTGGAAACACCATATATTTT.

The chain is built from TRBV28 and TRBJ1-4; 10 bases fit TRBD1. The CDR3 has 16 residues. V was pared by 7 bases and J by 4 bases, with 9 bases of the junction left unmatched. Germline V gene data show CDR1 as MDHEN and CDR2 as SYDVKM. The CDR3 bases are TGTGCCAGCAAGCCGGGACAGGGGATCAGTAATGAAAAACTGTTTTTT. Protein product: CASKPGQGISNEKLFF.